This T cell receptor beta chain was sequenced during a study of T-cell memory formation after mild COVID-19. General study findings and limits: Cross-reactive memory apparently joined, as some responding clones appeared in pre-infection memory. Day 37-peaking second-wave clones had unconfirmed SARS-CoV-2 specificity.

5'RACE primed from the constant segment yielded TCR alpha and TCR beta cDNA libraries bearing sample barcodes and UMIs. From the 5' RACE reads, TCRdb called clonotypes with MiXCR, one entry per CDR3 protein. In the table there are around 180,000 distinct CDR3 sequences, 16% of which are singletons. After removal of 0 bases from V and 0 bases from J, the junction contained 17 bases not matched to a gene. The CDR3 sequence is 22 residues long. Looked up from germline, CDR1 is MNHEY and CDR2 is SVGEGT. With regard to this clonotype: Its antigen is currently unknown.

The receptor was isolated from an adult woman who had mild COVID-19 (a few samples of this study predate the infection). Cell type and time point are not known. The chain couples TRBV6-2 or TRBV6-3 to TRBJ2-1, with TRBD2 matching over 10 bases. Sequencing used PBMCs or a T cell subset sorted from them (not recorded which). The CDR3 nucleotides are TGTGCCAGCAGTTACTCGAGGGGTGTATCTAGCGGGAGAAGCGGCTCCTACAATGAGCAGTTCTTC. This sequence encodes CASSYSRGVSSGRSGSYNEQFF.